This TCR beta chain came from a study of identical twins. Worth noting for this clonotype: Antigen unknown.

Whole-study results and caveats: Carriage of fewer insertions was seen in abundant cord blood beta clonotypes, whereas memory repertoires showed none.

Healthy Caucasians supplied all donations. Unique molecular identifiers were present on cDNA, and template switching added a universal primer site. TCRdb passed the 5' RACE reads through MiXCR, listing each CDR3 protein once. The data hold approximately 220,000 distinct CDR3 sequences, with around a tenth observed a single time. This CDR3 is 14 amino acids long. The V end lost 5 bases, the J end lost 1 base, and 12 bases lay between the germline ends. The germline CDR1 and CDR2 sequences are SNHLY and FYNNEI. The TCR was taken from a woman in her late teens or twenties in good health. V usage is TRBV2 and J usage is TRBJ2-7; weak D call: TRBD1 (5 bases). The sample consisted of memory (CD45RO+) T cells sorted from blood. This CDR3 is CASSRGRGSYEQYF. The CDR3, as DNA: TGTGCCAGCAGTCGTGGTAGGGGATCCTACGAGCAGTACTTC.